The 3 T cell receptor beta chains below all came from one sample that was sequenced in a study of vaccination and CD4 T cells after COVID-19. The Oncomine TCR Beta short-read assay was applied to DNA of cultured CD4+ T cells. TCRdb reprocessed the PCR reads with MiXCR, giving one entry per CDR3 protein. The sample holds some 23,000 distinct CDR3 sequences, 25% to 30% seen once. These receptors have no known antigen. Time point noted: late sampling 161 to 241 days after vaccination in a few convalescent patients. Treatment described: roughly 10-day PBMC culture with coronavirus spike peptide pools or control peptides (ViraFEST assay). The sequencing here drew on CD4+ T cells from blood, cultured in vitro, taken about 7 months after SARS-CoV-2 vaccination. The origin of the receptors is a human donor who had recovered from COVID-19.

This clonotype occurred a few times. J is TRBJ2-7 and V is TRBV6-5; 7 positions match TRBD1. CDR3 length: 15 amino acids. Unmatched junction bases numbered 4, after V lost 2 bases and J lost 0 bases. The germline CDR1 and CDR2 sequences are MNHEY and SVGAGI. CDR3 region: CASSYTTGNSYEQYF. Written as DNA, the CDR3 is TGTGCCAGCAGTTACACGACAGGGAACTCCTACGAGCAGTACTTC.

The rearrangement uses TRBV7-2 and TRBJ2-3; 8 bases agree with TRBD2. This CDR3 comprises 14 residues. Germline CDR1 and CDR2: SGHTA and FQGNSA. V was clipped by 5 bases and J by 9 bases; unmatched bases: 10. The CDR3 DNA is TGTGCCAGCAGCGTCGACCGAAGCGGGAGCACGCAGTATTTT. Protein product: CASSVDRSGSTQYF.

This clonotype was observed a handful of times. This sequence joins TRBV6-1 and TRBJ2-2; 7 nucleotides agree with TRBD2. Looked up from germline, CDR1 is MNHNS and CDR2 is SASEGT. The ends lost 4 bases at V and 6 bases at J; junction bases unmatched: 11. The CDR3 sequence is 16 residues long. CDR3: CASSGRRGYTPGELFF. CDR3 nucleotides: TGTGCCAGCAGTGGGCGGCGGGGGTACACCCCCGGGGAGCTGTTTTTT.